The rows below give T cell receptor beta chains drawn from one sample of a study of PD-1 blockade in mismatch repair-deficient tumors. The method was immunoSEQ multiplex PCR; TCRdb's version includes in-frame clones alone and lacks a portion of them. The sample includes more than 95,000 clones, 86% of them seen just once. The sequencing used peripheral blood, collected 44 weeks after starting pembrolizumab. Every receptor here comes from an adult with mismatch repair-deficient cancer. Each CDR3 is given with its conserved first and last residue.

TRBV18,CASSPGREGADTQYF
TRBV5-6,CASSYYGYTETQYF
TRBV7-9,CASSLLANTEAFF
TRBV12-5,CASGLVLELAGEDTQYF
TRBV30,CAWTSAGSVYGYTF
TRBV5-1,CASSLGEYFATNEKLFF
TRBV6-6,CASGQDRPEDEQYF
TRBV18,CASSPPSGPGNEQYF
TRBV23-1,CASSPHRDSVNRRSPLSSYNEQFF
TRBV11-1,CASIQTTFGNTDTQYF
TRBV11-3,CASSLQTGPYNEQFF
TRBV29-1,CSVHRDYTPSSYNEQFF
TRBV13,CASSLMGGTWVAGERNEQFF
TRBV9,CASSVGPGEHYEQYF
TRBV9,CASSVGGRRNTEAFF
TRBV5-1,CASSVTDTQYF
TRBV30,CAWSLTDSYEQYF
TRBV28,CASSRDRGAGYF
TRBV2,CASSEYRASGTDTQYF
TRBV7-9,CASSRQLPGPNTGELFF
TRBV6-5,CASSYSSSGVYEQYF
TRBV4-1,CASSQPTGYYEQYF
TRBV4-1,CASSQVSGSSYEQYF
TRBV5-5,CASSLVSYSTSGANVLTF
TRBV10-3,CAISEPRQGTYEQYF
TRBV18,CASSPKSVPYEQYF
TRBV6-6,CASTNDTLYGYTF
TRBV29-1,CSVEPGVNTEAFF
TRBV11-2,CASSLQGDYGYTF
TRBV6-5,CASSRVRNHYGYTF
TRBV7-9,CASSQGRDRTGEQYF
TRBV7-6,CASSLPQGLASTDTQYF
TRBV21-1,CASSSRTGRVDTEAFF
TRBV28,CASSLGTSGGDTQYF
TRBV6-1,CASSERPNEQFF
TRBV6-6,CASSRDTYYGYTF
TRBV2,CASSDPRSRTDSTDTQYF
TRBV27,CASSSGTRGYNEQFF
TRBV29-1,CSARTATNYGYTF
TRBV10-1,CASSESGQGTEQYF
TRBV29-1,CSVDVAGAEETQYF
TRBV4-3,CASSQDPTGRPQHF
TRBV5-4,CASREFGTGLNEQYF
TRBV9,CASSARDRDYYGYTF
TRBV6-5,CASSYSQGLNTEAFF
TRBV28,CASSAEGDQPYEQYF
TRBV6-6,CASRRQGGNQPQHF
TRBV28,CASRPQREGRWAYNEQFF
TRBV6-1,CASSTANYGYTF
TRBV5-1,CASSSLSRQSEAFF
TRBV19,CASSIGGNHREQYF
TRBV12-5,CASGYRNTGELFF
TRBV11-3,CASSPPDQRYTQYF
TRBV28,CASSFLVQGEQPQHF